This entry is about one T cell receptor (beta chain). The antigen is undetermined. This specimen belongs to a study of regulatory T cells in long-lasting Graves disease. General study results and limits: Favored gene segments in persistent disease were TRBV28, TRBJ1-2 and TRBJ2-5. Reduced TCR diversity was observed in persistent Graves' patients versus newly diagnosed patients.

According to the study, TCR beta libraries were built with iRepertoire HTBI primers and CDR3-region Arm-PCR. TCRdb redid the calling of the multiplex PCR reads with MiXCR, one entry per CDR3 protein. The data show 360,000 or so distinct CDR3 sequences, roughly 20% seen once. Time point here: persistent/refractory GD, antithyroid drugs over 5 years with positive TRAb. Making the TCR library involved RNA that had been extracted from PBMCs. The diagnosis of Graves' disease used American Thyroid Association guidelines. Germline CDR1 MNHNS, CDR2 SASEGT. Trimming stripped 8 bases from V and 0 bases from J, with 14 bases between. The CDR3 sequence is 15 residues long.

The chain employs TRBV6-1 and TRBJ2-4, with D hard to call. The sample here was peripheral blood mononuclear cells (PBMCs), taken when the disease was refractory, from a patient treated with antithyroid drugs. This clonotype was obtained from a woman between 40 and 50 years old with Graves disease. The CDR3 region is CASREPLLAKNIQYF. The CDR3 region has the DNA TGTGCCAGCCGCGAACCCTTACTAGCCAAAAACATTCAGTACTTC.